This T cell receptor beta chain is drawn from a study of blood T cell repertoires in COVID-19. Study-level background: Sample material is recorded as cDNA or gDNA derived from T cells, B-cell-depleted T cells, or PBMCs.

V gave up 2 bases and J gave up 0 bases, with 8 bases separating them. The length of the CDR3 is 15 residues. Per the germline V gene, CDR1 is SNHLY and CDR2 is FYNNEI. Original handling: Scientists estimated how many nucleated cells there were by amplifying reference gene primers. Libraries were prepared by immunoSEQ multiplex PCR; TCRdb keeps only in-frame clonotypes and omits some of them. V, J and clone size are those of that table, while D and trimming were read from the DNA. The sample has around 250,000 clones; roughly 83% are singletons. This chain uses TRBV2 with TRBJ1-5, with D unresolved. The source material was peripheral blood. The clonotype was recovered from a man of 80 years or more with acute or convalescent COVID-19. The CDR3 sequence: CASSEQASSNQPQHF. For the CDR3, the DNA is TGTGCCAGCAGTGAACAGGCCTCTAGCAATCAGCCCCAGCATTTT.